This TCR beta chain was recovered during a study of CD8 T cells in ankylosing spondylitis. Study results and limitations: Several highly homologous variants made up a TCR beta motif, and this motif appeared characteristic of ankylosing spondylitis blood.

Quantitative 5'-RACE was performed with molecular barcodes, and it yielded the TCR beta libraries. A single record per CDR3 protein comes from TCRdb applying MiXCR to the 5' RACE reads. The sample lists 50,000 or so distinct CDR3 sequences, 6.5% to 9% occurring once. The ends were cut back, 5 bases at V and 5 bases at J, with 18 bases in the middle. This CDR3 spans 15 amino acids. The germline CDR1 and CDR2 sequences are SNHLY and FYNNEI. Note on this clonotype: Its antigen remains unknown.

The sequence was collected from a female donor with ankylosing spondylitis or in good health (not recorded which). The rearrangement links TRBV2 to TRBJ2-5; D could derive from TRBD1 or TRBD2 (5 bases each). Sequences were obtained from blood, either unsorted or a sorted T cell fraction (not recorded which). The CDR3 sequence: CASSYTGTTHETQYF. The CDR3 region has the DNA TGTGCCAGCAGTTATACCGGGACCACGCACGAGACCCAGTACTTC.